The T cell receptor beta chain under discussion was sequenced for a study of cytomegalovirus exposure and HLA in healthy donors. About the study: Among about 380 genotyped donors, 80% to 90% fell in the Caucasian-associated ancestry cluster. Study results and limitations: Excluded: some indistinguishable V segments such as TRBV6-2 and TRBV6-3. Being productive about 90% or about 30% of the time was typical of most TCR beta V segments in an earlier analysis.

With 60 Vbeta and 13 Jbeta primers, the PCR was carried out. Authors' processing steps: Roughly 81 million unique TCR beta chains, 9 million to 12 million shared, were counted in a later analysis. The protocol was immunoSEQ multiplex PCR, while the TCRdb copy is restricted to in-frame clones and leaves out a portion. That table supplies the V and J calls and clone size; D and trimming were determined from the DNA. Of 150,000 to 200,000 clones listed, approximately 70% are singletons. This clone has just one count. Its cognate antigen is unknown. Germline CDR1 GTSNPN, CDR2 SVGIG (reference sequence). V shed 3 bases, J shed 5 bases, and the junction held 1 base outside the gene matches. This CDR3 is 13 amino acids long.

The TCR sequence derives from a man aged 35 to 55 in good health and CMV-seropositive. The sample taken for sequencing was PBMCs. V and J are TRBV30 and TRBJ1-6; 7 nucleotides match TRBD1. CDR3 sequence reads: CAWRDRDNSPLHF. The CDR3 region has the DNA TGTGCCTGGAGAGACAGGGATAATTCACCCCTCCACTTT.